The next 26 T cell receptor beta chains were all read from a single sample in a study of shared clonotypes between healthy human individuals. Here immunoSEQ multiplex PCR was the method, and the copy in TCRdb shows in-frame clones only, minus some. Among some 2,000,000 clones listed, 85% to 95% were seen once. Input material: naive CD4+ T cells sorted from blood. Subset meaning: CD45RA+ positively selected. The origin of the receptors is a man between 18 and 35 years old in good health.

The chain links TRBV6-6 to TRBJ2-7; 8 positions match TRBD1. CDR3 length: 16 amino acids. Trimming at V came to 2 bases and at J to 3 bases, leaving 9 bases not matched to a gene. CDR1 MNHNY and CDR2 SVGAGI come from the germline V gene (reference sequence). As DNA, the CDR3 is TGTGCCAGCAGTTACAGCTACAGGGGGAAGGTCTACGAGCAGTACTTC. Protein sequence: CASSYSYRGKVYEQYF.

The chain carries TRBV5-1 and TRBJ1-2, with 7 bases lining up with TRBD1. The CDR3 has 13 amino acids. The ends lost 4 bases at V and 8 bases at J; junction bases unmatched: 8. Germline V gene data show CDR1 as SGHRS and CDR2 as YFSETQ. The CDR3 DNA reads TGCGCCAGCAGCCTGACAGGGATGGGAGGCTACACCTTC. Its translation: CASSLTGMGGYTF.

The chain couples TRBV27 to TRBJ2-2; no reliable D call. Germline V gene data show CDR1 as MNHEY and CDR2 as SMNVEV (reference sequence). The CDR3 sequence is 15 residues long. V was shortened by 3 bases and J by 4 bases, with 12 bases between the two germline ends. In DNA form, the CDR3 reads TGTGCCAGCAGTTTTGACAATTCGGTCACCGGGGAGCTGTTTTTT. Protein sequence: CASSFDNSVTGELFF.

Of note for this clone: In the same sample, other DNA sequences code for this CDR3. The chain joins TRBV18 to TRBJ1-1; D possibly corresponds to TRBD1 (6 bases). This CDR3 comprises 14 residues. With 3 bases removed from V and 2 bases from J, the gap between germline ends came to 10 bases. Germline CDR1 is KGHSH and CDR2 is LQKENI. CDR3 loop: CASSPGTLNTEAFF. In DNA form, the CDR3 reads TGTGCCAGCTCACCCGGGACACTTAACACTGAAGCTTTCTTT.

The CDR3 region has the DNA TGCGCCAGCAGCTCGGGACAGATCCCGGGGGCTTTCTTT. It codes for CASSSGQIPGAFF. The V gene is TRBV5-1, the J gene TRBJ1-1, with TRBD1 matching over 7 bases. Looked up from germline, CDR1 is SGHRS and CDR2 is YFSETQ. The CDR3 runs to 13 residues. The V and J ends lost 3 bases and 11 bases, in that order; junction bases with no gene match: 10.

This clone was observed a handful of times. The chain combines TRBV7-8 with TRBJ1-6; D might be TRBD1 (5 bases). This CDR3 spans 12 amino acids. CDR1 and CDR2 (germline): SGHVS, FQNEAQ. Between the trimmed V and J ends, which lost 3 bases and 9 bases, there was a span of 6 bases. In nucleotides, the CDR3 is TGTGCCAGCAGCTTCGGGGGTTCACCCCTCCACTTT. Protein product: CASSFGGSPLHF.

The chain combines TRBV6-1 with TRBJ1-6, with 7 bases aligning to TRBD1. V was pared by 3 bases and J by 5 bases, with 4 bases of the junction left unmatched. This CDR3 spans 15 amino acids. Germline values: CDR1 MNHNS, CDR2 SASEGT. The CDR3 is CASSERGLDNSPLHF. As DNA, the CDR3 is TGTGCCAGCAGTGAGAGGGGGCTGGATAATTCACCCCTCCACTTT.

The V call is TRBV20-1, the J call TRBJ2-7; D is unresolved. Trimming took 4 bases from V and 7 from J, leaving 8 bases between them. The CDR3 covers 10 residues. From germline, CDR1 is DFQATT and CDR2 SNEGSKA (reference sequence). In nucleotides, the CDR3 is TGCAGTGCTACAGTTTGGGAGCAGTACTTC. The encoded protein is CSATVWEQYF.

J is TRBJ2-5 and V is TRBV6-1; tentatively, D is TRBD1 or TRBD2 (5 bases each). The CDR3 contains 12 residues. Germline CDR1 reads MNHNS; CDR2 reads SASEGT. Between the trimmed V and J ends, which lost 3 bases and 4 bases, there was a span of 6 bases. CDR3 DNA sequence: TGTGCCAGCAGTGATGGGGGAGAGACCCAGTACTTC. This codes for CASSDGGETQYF.

The gene calls are TRBV5-4 and TRBJ2-7, with 13 bases fitting TRBD2. J gave up 6 bases and V 1 base, and 4 bases lay outside the gene matches. This CDR3 spans 15 amino acids. Germline lookup yields CDR1 SGHNT and CDR2 YYREEE (reference sequence). The CDR3 here is CASSLSGLAGREQYF. DNA of the CDR3: TGTGCCAGCAGCTTGTCGGGACTAGCGGGGCGCGAGCAGTACTTC.

The chain joins TRBV28 to TRBJ2-7; D remains unclear. CDR1 is MDHEN, CDR2 SYDVKM, per germline. The CDR3 spans 15 residues. The ends were cut back, 5 bases at V and 0 bases at J, with 14 bases in the middle. The CDR3: CASSLPTLSSYEQYF. For the CDR3, the DNA is TGTGCCAGCAGTCTACCGACACTGAGCTCCTACGAGCAGTACTTC. Filled out from reference TRBV28 and TRBJ2-7, the complete variable domain reads DVKVTQSSRYLVKRTGEKVFLECVQDMDHENMFWYRQDPGLGLRLIYFSYDVKMKEKGDIPEGYSVSREKKERFSLILESASTNQTSMYLCASSLPTLSSYEQYFGPGTRLTVT.

This clone was found once. J is TRBJ1-2 and V is TRBV12-5; 8 bases fit TRBD1. Germline V gene lookup returns CDR1 LGHNT and CDR2 FRNRAP. Germline trimming cut 1 base from V and 4 bases from J; bases unmatched to any gene: 2. The length of the CDR3 is 14 residues. The CDR3 region has the DNA TGTGCTAGTGGTTTGGCAGGGGGCGGCTATGGCTACACCTTC. This codes for CASGLAGGGYGYTF.

Here the CDR3 reads CASSHDGGGVPYEQYF. The CDR3 nucleotides are TGCGCCAGCAGCCATGACGGAGGGGGGGTGCCCTACGAGCAGTACTTC. The chain links TRBV4-3 to TRBJ2-7; D is perhaps TRBD2 (7 bases). Germline CDR1 is LGHNA and CDR2 is YSLEER. Trimming pared 3 bases from V and 2 bases from J, leaving 17 bases between. The CDR3 consists of 16 residues.

The chain uses TRBV19 and TRBJ2-7; 9 bases fit TRBD2. This CDR3 is built from 17 residues. Germline V gene sequence: CDR1 LNHDA, CDR2 SQIVND (reference sequence). The V segment lost 4 bases and the J segment 2 bases; nucleotides outside the gene matches: 12. This CDR3 is CASSNPTHSGSTYEQYF. CDR3 bases: TGTGCCAGTAGTAACCCGACCCATAGCGGGAGCACCTACGAGCAGTACTTC.

The chain recombines TRBV7-9 with TRBJ2-5; 8 bases line up with TRBD1. The trim removed 4 bases at V and 6 bases at J, leaving 7 bases unmatched. CDR1 is SEHNR and CDR2 is FQNEAQ in the germline V gene (reference sequence). CDR3 size: 14 residues. The CDR3 here is CASSYEGDRKTQYF. CDR3 nucleotides: TGTGCCAGCAGCTACGAGGGGGACAGGAAGACCCAGTACTTC.

J is TRBJ2-7 and V is TRBV7-8; TRBD1 or TRBD2 may be the D gene (6 bases each). The CDR3 sequence is 17 residues long. Per germline, CDR1 SGHVS and CDR2 FQNEAQ. V was shortened by 3 bases and J by 0 bases, with 18 bases between the two germline ends. The CDR3 sequence: CASSFSKGGRSSYEQYF. The CDR3 DNA follows: TGTGCCAGCAGCTTCTCGAAGGGGGGAAGAAGCTCCTACGAGCAGTACTTC.

The chain is built from TRBV7-9 and TRBJ1-2, with 10 positions matching TRBD1. The J segment lost 4 bases and the V segment lost 3 bases, leaving 8 bases of the junction unmatched. CDR1 and CDR2 from the germline V gene are SEHNR and FQNEAQ (reference sequence). The length of the CDR3 is 16 residues. The chain's CDR3 is CASSLTGGDQAYGYTF. The CDR3 bases are TGTGCCAGCAGCTTGACAGGGGGCGATCAAGCCTATGGCTACACCTTC.

This clone was observed once. CDR3 region: CASSTVGDRGAYGYTF. The DNA for the CDR3 is TGTGCCAGCAGTACAGTGGGGGACAGGGGAGCATATGGCTACACCTTC. The chain couples TRBV28 to TRBJ1-2; 10 bases align to TRBD1. The CDR3 sequence is 16 residues long. With V trimmed by 5 bases and J by 5 bases, 11 bases remained unmatched. The germline V gene has CDR1 MDHEN and CDR2 SYDVKM.

This chain uses TRBV6-4 with TRBJ2-2; D is tentatively TRBD1 or TRBD2 (5 bases each). Germline V gene lookup returns CDR1 MRHNA and CDR2 SNTAGT. V was pared by 6 bases and J by 5 bases, with 10 bases between. This CDR3 spans 13 amino acids. In DNA form, the CDR3 reads TGTGCCAGCAGACCCGAGGGGACCGGGGAGCTGTTTTTT. Translated: CASRPEGTGELFF.

The chain is built from TRBV6-6 and TRBJ1-4; no firm D call. There are 15 residues in the CDR3. Germline CDR1 is MNHNY and CDR2 is SVGAGI (reference sequence). V lost 0 bases to trimming and J lost 4 bases, with 9 bases between them. The CDR3 DNA reads TGTGCCAGCAGTTACTCGACGGGTAATAATGAAAAACTGTTTTTT. It translates to CASSYSTGNNEKLFF.

With respect to this clone: The junction differs from germline at one of its ends, possibly a read error. The chain uses TRBV28 and TRBJ2-3, with 9 bases matching TRBD1. This CDR3 spans 17 amino acids. Germline V gene sequence: CDR1 MDHEN, CDR2 SYDVKM. CDR3 in amino acids: CASSSPSSGQGTDAQYF. In DNA, the CDR3 is TGTGCCAGCAGCTCCCCCTCCTCGGGACAGGGCACAGATGCGCAGTATTTT. Looking up the rest from reference TRBV28 and TRBJ2-3 gives the full variable domain: DVKVTQSSRYLVKRTGEKVFLECVQDMDHENMFWYRQDPGLGLRLIYFSYDVKMKEKGDIPEGYSVSREKKERFSLILESASTNQTSMYLCASSSPSSGQGTDAQYFGPGTRLTVL.

This clone was detected once. V gene TRBV9 combines with J gene TRBJ1-1; D call uncertain. With 3 bases removed from V and 1 base from J, the gap between germline ends came to 7 bases. CDR3 length: 13 residues. Germline values: CDR1 SGDLS, CDR2 YYNGEE. The CDR3 here is CASSEEGNTEAFF. The CDR3 nucleotides read TGTGCCAGCAGCGAGGAGGGGAACACTGAAGCTTTCTTT.

To note about this clone: This same CDR3 is encoded by further DNA sequences in the sample. CDR3 in DNA: TGTGCCAGCAGTGACGACAGGGGAAATCAGCCCCAGCATTTT. This sequence encodes CASSDDRGNQPQHF. The genes are TRBV2 and TRBJ1-5; 8 bases line up with TRBD1. The CDR3 totals 14 residues. J lost 4 bases, V lost 3 bases, and 2 bases had no gene match. Germline CDR1 reads SNHLY; CDR2 reads FYNNEI.

Points on this clone: The identical CDR3 is also encoded by other nucleotide sequences in the sample. The gene calls are TRBV11-2 and TRBJ2-7; 8 nucleotides align to TRBD1. The CDR3 runs to 16 residues. With V trimmed by 0 bases and J by 2 bases, 6 bases remained unmatched. In germline, CDR1 is SGHAT, CDR2 FQNNGV. The CDR3 DNA reads TGTGCCAGCAGCTTAGATTTGGGGACAGGAACCTACGAGCAGTACTTC. Amino acid sequence: CASSLDLGTGTYEQYF.

This chain links TRBV15 with TRBJ2-1; D is tentatively TRBD1 or TRBD2 (5 bases each). V lost 2 bases and J lost 6, with 11 bases in between. Germline V gives CDR1 LNHNV, CDR2 YYDKDF (reference sequence). There are 14 residues in the CDR3. The CDR3 DNA follows: TGTGCCACCAGCAGACCGGGACCCACCAATGAGCAGTTCTTC. Its protein is CATSRPGPTNEQFF.

The chain links TRBV6-1 to TRBJ2-5; TRBD2 is a possible D gene (6 bases). Germline V CDR1 and CDR2: MNHNS, SASEGT. The CDR3 is 15 amino acids. V lost 6 bases and J lost 3, with 17 bases in between. The CDR3 is CASRDPEDYEETQYF. The DNA for the CDR3 is TGTGCCAGCAGGGATCCGGAGGACTATGAAGAGACCCAGTACTTC.